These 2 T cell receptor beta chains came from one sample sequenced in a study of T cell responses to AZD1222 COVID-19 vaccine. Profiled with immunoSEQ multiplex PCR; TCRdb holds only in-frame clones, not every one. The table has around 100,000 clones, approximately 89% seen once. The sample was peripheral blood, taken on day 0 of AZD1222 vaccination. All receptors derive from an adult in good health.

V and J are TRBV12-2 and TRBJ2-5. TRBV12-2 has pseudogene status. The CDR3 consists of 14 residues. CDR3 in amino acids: CASRCLHLGETQYF. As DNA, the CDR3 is TGTGCAAGTCGCTGCCTCCACCTAGGGGAGACCCAGTACTTC.

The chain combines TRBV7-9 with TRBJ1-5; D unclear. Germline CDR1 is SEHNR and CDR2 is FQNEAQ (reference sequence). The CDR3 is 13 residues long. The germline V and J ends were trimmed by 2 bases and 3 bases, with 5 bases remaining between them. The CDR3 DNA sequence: TGTGCCAGCAGCTTACGGGCCAATCAGCCCCAGCATTTT. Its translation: CASSLRANQPQHF.